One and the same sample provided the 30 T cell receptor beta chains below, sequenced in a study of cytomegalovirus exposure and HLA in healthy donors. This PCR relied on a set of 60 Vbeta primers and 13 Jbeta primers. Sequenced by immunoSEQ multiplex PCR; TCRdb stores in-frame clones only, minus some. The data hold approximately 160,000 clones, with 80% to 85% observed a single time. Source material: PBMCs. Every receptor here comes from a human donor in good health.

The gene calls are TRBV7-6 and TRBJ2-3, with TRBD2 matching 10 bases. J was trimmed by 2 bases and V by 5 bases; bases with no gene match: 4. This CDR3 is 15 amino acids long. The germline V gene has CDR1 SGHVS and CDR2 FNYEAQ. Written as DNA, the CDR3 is TGTGCCAGCAGCCGTGGGACTAGCGCCACAGATACGCAGTATTTT. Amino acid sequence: CASSRGTSATDTQYF.

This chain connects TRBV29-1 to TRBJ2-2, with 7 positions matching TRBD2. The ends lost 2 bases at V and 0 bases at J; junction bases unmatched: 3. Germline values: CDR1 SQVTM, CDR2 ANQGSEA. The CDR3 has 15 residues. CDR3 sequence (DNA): TGCAGCGTTGAAAGGGAGGGGTCGAACACCGGGGAGCTGTTTTTT. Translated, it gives CSVEREGSNTGELFF.

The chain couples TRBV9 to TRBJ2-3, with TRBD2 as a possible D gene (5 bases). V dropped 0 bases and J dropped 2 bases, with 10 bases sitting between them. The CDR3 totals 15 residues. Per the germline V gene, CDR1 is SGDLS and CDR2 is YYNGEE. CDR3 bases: TGTGCCAGCAGCGTAGCGACTACCTACACAGATACGCAGTATTTT. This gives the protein CASSVATTYTDTQYF. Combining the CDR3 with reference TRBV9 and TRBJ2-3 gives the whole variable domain DSGVTQTPKHLITATGQRVTLRCSPRSGDLSVYWYQQSLDQGLQFLIQYYNGEERAKGNILERFSAQQFPDLHSELNLSSLELGDSALYFCASSVATTYTDTQYFGPGTRLTVL.

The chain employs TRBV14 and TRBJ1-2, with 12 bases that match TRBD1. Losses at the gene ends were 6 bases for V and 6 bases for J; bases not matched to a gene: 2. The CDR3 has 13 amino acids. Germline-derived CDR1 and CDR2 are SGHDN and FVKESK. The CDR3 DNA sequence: TGTGCCAGCAGTGGGACAGGGGGCAATGGCTACACCTTC. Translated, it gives CASSGTGGNGYTF.

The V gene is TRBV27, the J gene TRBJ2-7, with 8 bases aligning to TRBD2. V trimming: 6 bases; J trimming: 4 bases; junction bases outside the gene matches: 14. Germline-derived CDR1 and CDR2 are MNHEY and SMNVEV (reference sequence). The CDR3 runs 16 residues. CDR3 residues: CASSAQTGGLDYEQYF. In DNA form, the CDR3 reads TGTGCCAGCAGCGCCCAAACGGGGGGGCTCGATTACGAGCAGTACTTC.

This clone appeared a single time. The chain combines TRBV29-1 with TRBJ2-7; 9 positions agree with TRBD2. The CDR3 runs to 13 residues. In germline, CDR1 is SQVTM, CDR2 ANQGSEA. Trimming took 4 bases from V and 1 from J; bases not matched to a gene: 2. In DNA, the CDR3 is TGCAGCGTTGTTCTAGCGGGGTCCTACGAGCAGTACTTC. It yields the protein CSVVLAGSYEQYF.

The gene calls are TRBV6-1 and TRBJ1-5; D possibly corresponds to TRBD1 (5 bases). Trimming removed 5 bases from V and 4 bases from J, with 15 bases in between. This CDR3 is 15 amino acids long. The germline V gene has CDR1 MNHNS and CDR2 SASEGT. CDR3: CASSLGPPGNQPQHF. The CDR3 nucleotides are TGTGCCAGCAGTTTGGGGCCCCCAGGAAATCAGCCCCAGCATTTT.

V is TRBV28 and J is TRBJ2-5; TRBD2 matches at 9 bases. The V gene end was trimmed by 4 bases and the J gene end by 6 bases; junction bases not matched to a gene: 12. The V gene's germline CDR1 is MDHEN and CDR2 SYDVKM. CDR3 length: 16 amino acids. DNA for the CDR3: TGTGCCAGCAGTTCCTACATCGGACTAGCGTTGAAGACCCAGTACTTC. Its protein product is CASSSYIGLALKTQYF. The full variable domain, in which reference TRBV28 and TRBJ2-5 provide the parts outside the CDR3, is DVKVTQSSRYLVKRTGEKVFLECVQDMDHENMFWYRQDPGLGLRLIYFSYDVKMKEKGDIPEGYSVSREKKERFSLILESASTNQTSMYLCASSSYIGLALKTQYFGPGTRLLVL.

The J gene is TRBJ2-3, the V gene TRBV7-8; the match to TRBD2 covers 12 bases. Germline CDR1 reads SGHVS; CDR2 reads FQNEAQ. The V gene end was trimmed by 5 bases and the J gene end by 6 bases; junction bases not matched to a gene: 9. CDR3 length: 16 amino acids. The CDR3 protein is CASSPDSSGGVDTQYF. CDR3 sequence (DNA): TGTGCCAGCAGCCCGGATTCTAGCGGGGGGGTGGATACGCAGTATTTT.

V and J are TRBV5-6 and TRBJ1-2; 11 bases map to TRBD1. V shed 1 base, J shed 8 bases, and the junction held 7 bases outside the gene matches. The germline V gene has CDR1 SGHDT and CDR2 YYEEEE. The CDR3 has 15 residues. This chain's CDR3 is CASSLSGQGAWGYTF. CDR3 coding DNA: TGTGCCAGCAGCTTGAGTGGACAGGGGGCGTGGGGCTACACCTTC.

CDR3 nucleotide sequence: TGTGCCAGCAGCTTTAAAGTTGGAGGGGAGCGCGGCGGGGAGCTGTTTTTT. The encoded protein is CASSFKVGGERGGELFF. The rearrangement joins TRBV5-4 to TRBJ2-2; TRBD2 might be the D (6 bases). This CDR3 has 17 amino acids. V lost 2 bases and J 7 bases, leaving 21 bases between the germline ends. The germline V gene encodes CDR1 SGHNT and CDR2 YYREEE (reference sequence).

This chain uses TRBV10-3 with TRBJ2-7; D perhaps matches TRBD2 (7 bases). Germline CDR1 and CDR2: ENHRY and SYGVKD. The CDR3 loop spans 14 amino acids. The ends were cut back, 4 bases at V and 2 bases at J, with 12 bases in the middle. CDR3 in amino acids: CAISGAGAAYEQYF. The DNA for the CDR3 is TGTGCCATCAGTGGCGCGGGGGCCGCCTACGAGCAGTACTTC.

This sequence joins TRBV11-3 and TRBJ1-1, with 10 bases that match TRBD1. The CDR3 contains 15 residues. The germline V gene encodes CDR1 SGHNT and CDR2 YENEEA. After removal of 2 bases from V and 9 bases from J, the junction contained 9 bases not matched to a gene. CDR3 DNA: TGTGCCAGCAGCTTAAATTGGGGGACAGGGGAGAAAGCTTTCTTT. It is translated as CASSLNWGTGEKAFF.

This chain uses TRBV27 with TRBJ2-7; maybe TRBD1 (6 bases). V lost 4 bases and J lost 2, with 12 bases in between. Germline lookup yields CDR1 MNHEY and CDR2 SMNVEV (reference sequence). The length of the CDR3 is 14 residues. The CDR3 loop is CASSSSGQTYEQYF. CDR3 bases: TGTGCCAGCAGTTCATCTGGACAGACCTACGAGCAGTACTTC.

For the CDR3, the DNA is TGCGCCAGCAGCCAAGATACCCCCGGGCTAGCTAGCCTATCATGGTACTACAATGAGCAGTTCTTC. It is translated as CASSQDTPGLASLSWYYNEQFF. The V and J genes are TRBV4-3 and TRBJ2-1; possibly TRBD2 for D (5 bases). CDR3 length: 22 amino acids. Trimming shortened V by 0 bases and J by 3 bases, and 30 bases separated the two germline ends. Germline-derived CDR1 and CDR2 are LGHNA and YSLEER.

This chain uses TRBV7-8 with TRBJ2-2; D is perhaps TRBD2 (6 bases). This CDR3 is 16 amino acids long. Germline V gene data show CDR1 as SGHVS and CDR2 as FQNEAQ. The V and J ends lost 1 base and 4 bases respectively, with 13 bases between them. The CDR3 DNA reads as TGTGCCAGCAGCTTAGTGGAGGGGTCGAGCACCGGGGAGCTGTTTTTT. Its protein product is CASSLVEGSSTGELFF.

This chain's CDR3 is CASSEGQESDTQYF. DNA for the CDR3: TGTGCCAGCAGTGAAGGGCAGGAATCAGATACGCAGTATTTT. This chain connects TRBV6-1 to TRBJ2-3; D uncertain. V was pared by 1 base and J by 4 bases, with 9 bases between. Germline assignment: CDR1 MNHNS and CDR2 SASEGT. The CDR3 spans 14 residues.

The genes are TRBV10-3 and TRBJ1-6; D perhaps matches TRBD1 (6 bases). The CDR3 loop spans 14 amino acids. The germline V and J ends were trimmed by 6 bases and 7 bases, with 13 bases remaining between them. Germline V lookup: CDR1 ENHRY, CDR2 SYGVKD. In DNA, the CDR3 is TGTGCCATCAGCCTCGGACAGAGGAATTCACCCCTCCACTTT. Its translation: CAISLGQRNSPLHF.

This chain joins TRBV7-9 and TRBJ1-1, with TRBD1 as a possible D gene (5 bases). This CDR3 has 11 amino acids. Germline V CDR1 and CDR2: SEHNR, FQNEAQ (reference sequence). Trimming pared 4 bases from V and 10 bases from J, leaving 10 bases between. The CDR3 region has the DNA TGTGCCAGCAGCTCGGGGGTCGCAGCTTTCTTT. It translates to CASSSGVAAFF.

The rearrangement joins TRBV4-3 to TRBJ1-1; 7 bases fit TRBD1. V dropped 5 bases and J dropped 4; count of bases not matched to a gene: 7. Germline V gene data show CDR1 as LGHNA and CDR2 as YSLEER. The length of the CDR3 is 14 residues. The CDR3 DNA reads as TGCGCCAGCAGCAAAGGACAGGATCCCACTGAAGCTTTCTTT. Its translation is CASSKGQDPTEAFF.

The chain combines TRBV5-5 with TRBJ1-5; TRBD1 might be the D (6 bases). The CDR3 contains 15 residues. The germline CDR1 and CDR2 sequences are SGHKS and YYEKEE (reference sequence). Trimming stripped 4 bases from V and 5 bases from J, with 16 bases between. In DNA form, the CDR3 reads TGTGCCAGCAGCCCGGAAGGACAGTTTCATCAGCCCCAGCATTTT. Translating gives CASSPEGQFHQPQHF.

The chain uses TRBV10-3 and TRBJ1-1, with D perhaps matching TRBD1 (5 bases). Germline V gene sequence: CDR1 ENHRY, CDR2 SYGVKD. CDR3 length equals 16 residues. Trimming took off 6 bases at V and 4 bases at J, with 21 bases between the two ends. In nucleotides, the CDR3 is TGTGCCATCAGGGACTACAAGGAAGGGACTGGCACTGAAGCTTTCTTT. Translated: CAIRDYKEGTGTEAFF.

CDR3 DNA: TGTGCCAGCAGCTTCGGGGGAGGCGAGCAGTACTTC. Translation: CASSFGGGEQYF. This chain connects TRBV7-2 to TRBJ2-7; possible D gene TRBD2, 6 bases. The CDR3 runs to 12 residues. Germline V gene lookup returns CDR1 SGHTA and CDR2 FQGNSA. Trimming stripped 3 bases from V and 6 bases from J, with 9 bases between. Combining the CDR3 with reference TRBV7-2 and TRBJ2-7 gives the whole variable domain GAGVSQSPSNKVTEKGKDVELRCDPISGHTALYWYRQSLGQGLEFLIYFQGNSAPDKSGLPSDRFSAERTGGSVSTLTIQRTQQEDSAVYLCASSFGGGEQYFGPGTRLTVT.

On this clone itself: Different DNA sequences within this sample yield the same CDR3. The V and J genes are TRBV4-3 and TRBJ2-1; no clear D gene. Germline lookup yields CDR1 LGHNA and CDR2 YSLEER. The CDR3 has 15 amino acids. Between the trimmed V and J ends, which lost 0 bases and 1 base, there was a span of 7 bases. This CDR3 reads CASSQEGGSYNEQFF. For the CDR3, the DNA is TGCGCCAGCAGCCAAGAAGGCGGTTCCTACAATGAGCAGTTCTTC.

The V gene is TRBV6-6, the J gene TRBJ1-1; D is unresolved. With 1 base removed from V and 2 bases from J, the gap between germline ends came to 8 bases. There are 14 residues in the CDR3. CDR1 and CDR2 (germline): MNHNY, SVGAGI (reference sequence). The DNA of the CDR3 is TGTGCCAGCAGTTACTTCGGTCTCAACACTGAAGCTTTCTTT. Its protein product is CASSYFGLNTEAFF.

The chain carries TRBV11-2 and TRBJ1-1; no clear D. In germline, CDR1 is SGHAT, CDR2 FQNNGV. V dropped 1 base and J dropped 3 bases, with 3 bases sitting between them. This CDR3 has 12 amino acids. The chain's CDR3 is CASSLAYTEAFF. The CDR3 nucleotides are TGTGCCAGCAGCTTAGCCTACACTGAAGCTTTCTTT.

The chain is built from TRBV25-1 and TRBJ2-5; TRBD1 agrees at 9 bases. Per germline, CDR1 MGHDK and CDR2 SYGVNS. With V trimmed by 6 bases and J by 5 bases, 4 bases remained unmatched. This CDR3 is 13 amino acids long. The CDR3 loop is CASSPTGGETQYF. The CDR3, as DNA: TGTGCCAGCAGCCCGACAGGGGGTGAGACCCAGTACTTC.

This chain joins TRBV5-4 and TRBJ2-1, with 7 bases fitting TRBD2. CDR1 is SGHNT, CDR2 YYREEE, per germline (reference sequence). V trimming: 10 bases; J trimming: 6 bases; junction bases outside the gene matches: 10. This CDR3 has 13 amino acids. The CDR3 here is CAGSAGVSNEQFF. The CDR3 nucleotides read TGTGCCGGCTCGGCGGGGGTAAGCAATGAGCAGTTCTTC.

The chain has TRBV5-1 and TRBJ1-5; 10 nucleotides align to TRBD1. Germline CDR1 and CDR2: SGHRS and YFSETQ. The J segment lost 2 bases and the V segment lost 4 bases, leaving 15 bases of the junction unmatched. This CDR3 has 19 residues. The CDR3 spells CASSQAGQGEISGNQPQHF. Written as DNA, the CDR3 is TGCGCCAGCAGCCAGGCTGGACAGGGGGAAATTTCAGGCAATCAGCCCCAGCATTTT.

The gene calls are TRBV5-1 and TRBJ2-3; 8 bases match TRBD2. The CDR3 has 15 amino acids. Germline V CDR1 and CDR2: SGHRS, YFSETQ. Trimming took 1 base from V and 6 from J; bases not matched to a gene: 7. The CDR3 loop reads CASSLLAGSRDTQYF. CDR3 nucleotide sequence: TGCGCCAGCAGCTTGTTAGCGGGGAGCCGCGATACGCAGTATTTT. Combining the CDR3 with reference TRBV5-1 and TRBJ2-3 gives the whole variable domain KAGVTQTPRYLIKTRGQQVTLSCSPISGHRSVSWYQQTPGQGLQFLFEYFSETQRNKGNFPGRFSGRQFSNSRSEMNVSTLELGDSALYLCASSLLAGSRDTQYFGPGTRLTVL.